The 8 T cell receptor beta chains listed next were all sequenced from one sample in a study of blood T cell repertoires in COVID-19. Method: immunoSEQ multiplex PCR; TCRdb's copy keeps in-frame clones and lacks some. The sample includes tens of thousands of clones, more than 80% of them seen just once. The sample taken for sequencing was peripheral blood. The source is a woman in her 70s with acute or convalescent COVID-19.

This clone was counted only a few times. V is TRBV12-3 or TRBV12-4 and J is TRBJ2-7, with a possible D match to TRBD2 (5 bases). The CDR3 loop spans 12 amino acids. V was trimmed by 3 bases and J by 12 bases, leaving 15 bases between them. This CDR3 is CASSFATNVMYF. The CDR3 DNA reads as TGTGCCAGCAGTTTCGCGACTAACGTTATGTACTTC.

This clone was picked up one time. The chain carries TRBV19 and TRBJ1-2; D possibly corresponds to TRBD1 (6 bases). The CDR3 is made up of 14 amino acids. V was pared by 3 bases and J by 5 bases, with 13 bases between. CDR1 is LNHDA, CDR2 SQIVND, per germline (reference sequence). CDR3 nucleotide sequence: TGTGCCAGTAGTATGAGGGACAAACCTTATGGCTACACCTTC. This gives the protein CASSMRDKPYGYTF.

V gene TRBV21-1 combines with J gene TRBJ2-4; the D call in the table, TRBD1, was not verified against the DNA. TRBV21-1 is deemed a pseudogene. The CDR3 is 15 residues long. CDR3 DNA: TGTGCCAGCAGCAAAGCGCTTTGGACACCGGACGGGCAGTACTTC. This encodes CASSKALWTPDGQYF.

The chain recombines TRBV2 with TRBJ2-1; no clear D. This CDR3 spans 14 amino acids. Trimming stripped 8 bases from V and 3 bases from J, with 14 bases between. Germline assignment: CDR1 SNHLY and CDR2 FYNNEI. The CDR3 protein is CASGDEPSYNEQFF. The CDR3 DNA follows: TGTGCCAGCGGAGACGAACCCAGCTACAATGAGCAGTTCTTC.

This clone appeared a few times. Written as DNA, the CDR3 is TGTGCCAGCAGCCCGACTTACAGGGGGAATGAGGATGGCTACACCTTC. It is translated as CASSPTYRGNEDGYTF. This chain links TRBV5-4 with TRBJ1-2; 8 bases agree with TRBD1. Germline-derived CDR1 and CDR2 are SGHNT and YYREEE (reference sequence). The CDR3 is 16 residues long. The V segment lost 4 bases and the J segment 6 bases; nucleotides outside the gene matches: 14.

This rearrangement joins TRBV27 to TRBJ2-5, with TRBD2 identical over 9 bases. The ends lost 6 bases at V and 4 bases at J; junction bases unmatched: 9. CDR1 and CDR2 (germline): MNHEY, SMNVEV (reference sequence). This CDR3 is built from 15 residues. For the CDR3, the DNA is TGTGCCAGCAGACCCACCGGGACTAGCAGAGAGACCCAGTACTTC. This translates into CASRPTGTSRETQYF.

J is TRBJ2-7 and V is TRBV6-5, with D possibly matching TRBD1 (6 bases). CDR1 is MNHEY, CDR2 SVGAGI, per germline. Deletions cut 11 bases from V and 3 bases from J, with 14 bases between. This CDR3 spans 12 amino acids. The CDR3 DNA is TGTGCCTCCCGGACAGACCTCTACGAGCAGTACTTC. As protein: CASRTDLYEQYF.

The chain couples TRBV6-6 to TRBJ1-6, with a weak D call TRBD1 (6 bases). Trimming took 6 bases from V and 0 from J, leaving 9 bases between them. Per the germline V gene, CDR1 is MNHNY and CDR2 is SVGAGI (reference sequence). The CDR3 extends over 15 amino acids. CDR3 DNA sequence: TGTGCCAGCAGAATGGACAGCTCCTATAATTCACCCCTCCACTTT. Its translation is CASRMDSSYNSPLHF.